This note documents a single TCR beta chain sequence. The target of this receptor is not known. Base-call qualities are not available, and no considerably larger clone is one nucleotide away. Measured from the cysteine to the phenylalanine, the CDR3 is 13 residues long. Of all the DNA, just the CDR3 is kept, 39 bases in frame from base 1. The germline V gene (reference sequence) sets CDR1 to LNHDA and CDR2 to SQIVND. V and J are truncated by 6 bases and 8 bases respectively, leaving an intervening sequence of 13 bases. This sample is drawn from a study of blood T cell repertoires in COVID-19 (dated by TCRdb to between 2020 and 2021). As for the study more broadly: The collaborator samples originated in the United States, Italy and Spain and spanned the acute and convalescent phases of COVID-19. The dataset comprised deeply sampled blood TCRbeta repertoires from subjects exposed to, actively infected with, or recovered from COVID-19. The material from the prospective study consisted of cDNA or gDNA derived from T cells, B-cell-depleted T cells, or PBMCs. The repertoires were made available in a free public database intended to serve as a resource for research on the immune response to SARS-CoV-2. Nearly every sample came with metadata listing a de-identified subject ID, COVID-19 status, age in years and sex. Where available, HLA class I and class II types were taken from metadata supplied by the sample provider and were not determined by assay-based typing. Samples were obtained from the ongoing ImmuneRACE study (first 160 participants) and from some 1,200 subjects provided by 6 global collaborators. Here is what the overall study found, with its caveats: The amount of clinical and demographic metadata varied by source and participant and was provided uncurated.

Collaborating institutions collected whole blood in K2EDTA tubes following their own protocols. For TCRbeta analysis, collaborators shipped samples as frozen whole blood, isolated PBMCs, or DNA extracted from either of those sample types. TCRbeta CDR3 regions were amplified from genomic DNA by means of the immunoSEQ Assay, a bias-controlled multiplex PCR. Turning to the authors' computational methods: The number of nucleated cells in each sample was estimated from the amplification of reference gene primers within the assay. Sequence reads were collapsed and filtered to measure the absolute abundance of every unique TCRbeta CDR3 rearrangement. Productive Simpson clonality was computed per sample as the square root of Simpson's diversity index over productive rearrangements. Drawn from immuneACCESS, this table holds only the in-frame rearrangements with V and J called that TCRdb kept. Clones are partly lost; checked studies trace under half to an unresolved V gene and leave the rest unexplained. V and J calls plus clone size are reproduced from that table; the DNA served to infer D and trimming. The sample table lists 150,000 to 200,000 clones, 75% to 85% of them with a count of one. Together, the top ten hold less than 7% of the sample.

The chain is assembled from TRBV19 and TRBJ1-4, with a weak D call of TRBD1 (5 bases match). The specimen sequenced was peripheral blood. The source of this sequence is a man aged 55 to 69 with acute or convalescent COVID-19. The bases read TGTGCCAGTAGGGGGGGTATTCGGGAAAAACTGTTTTTT. Translation gives CASRGGIREKLFF.